This TCR beta chain was obtained from a study of blood T cell repertoires in COVID-19. Study context: Sites in the United States, Italy and Spain provided acute and convalescent COVID-19 samples. The cDNA or gDNA used as material had been derived from T cells, B-cell-depleted T cells, or PBMCs.

The V gene end was trimmed by 2 bases and the J gene end by 6 bases; junction bases not matched to a gene: 6. The CDR3 extends over 14 amino acids. Germline lookup yields CDR1 WSHSY and CDR2 SAAADI. Authors' processing steps: For nucleated cells, counts were estimated from reference gene primer amplification. Here immunoSEQ multiplex PCR was the method, and the copy in TCRdb shows in-frame clones only, minus some. That table is the source of V, J and clone size, and D and trimming were worked out from the DNA. This table has under 150,000 clones, approximately 92% appearing once. The sequence came from a woman between 55 and 75 years old with active COVID-19. V is TRBV10-2 and J is TRBJ2-5; 7 bases fit TRBD2. The specimen sequenced was peripheral blood. CDR3 sequence: CASSEGRGIKTQYF. The DNA for the CDR3 is TGCGCCAGCAGTGAGGGGCGGGGGATCAAGACCCAGTACTTC.